The 20 T cell receptor beta chains below come from one sample, sequenced in a study of cytomegalovirus exposure and HLA in healthy donors. The PCR employed 60 Vbeta primers together with 13 Jbeta primers. Produced via immunoSEQ multiplex PCR; TCRdb's table is partial and in-frame only. The sample carries tens of thousands of clones, approximately 78% recorded once. The sequencing input was PBMCs. Source of these receptors: a man between 35 and 55 years old in good health and CMV-seronegative.

This chain joins TRBV14 and TRBJ2-1, with 8 nucleotides matching TRBD2. The CDR3 length is 18 residues. V shed 0 bases and J 4 bases; nucleotides not matched to a gene: 11. The germline V gene encodes CDR1 SGHDN and CDR2 FVKESK. The CDR3 DNA reads TGTGCCAGCAGCCAAGATTGGAGACTAGCGAGTCGGTACAATGAGCAGTTCTTC. The encoded protein is CASSQDWRLASRYNEQFF.

This chain uses TRBV5-6 with TRBJ2-1; TRBD2 matches at 14 bases. In germline, CDR1 is SGHDT, CDR2 YYEEEE. This CDR3 is built from 15 residues. After removal of 2 bases from V and 9 bases from J, the junction contained 4 bases not matched to a gene. The CDR3 region is CASSLRLAGGFEQFF. CDR3 in DNA: TGTGCCAGCAGCTTAAGACTAGCGGGAGGGTTTGAGCAGTTCTTC.

The V gene is TRBV29-1, the J gene TRBJ2-6; 10 bases map to TRBD1. V was clipped by 2 bases and J by 0 bases; unmatched bases: 4. The germline V gene has CDR1 SQVTM and CDR2 ANQGSEA. This CDR3 spans 17 amino acids. CDR3 residues: CSVEWDRGSSGANVLTF. The CDR3 nucleotides read TGCAGCGTTGAATGGGACAGGGGTAGCTCTGGGGCCAACGTCCTGACTTTC.

J is TRBJ1-2 and V is TRBV5-4; the match to TRBD1 covers 7 bases. Trimming took 0 bases from V and 8 from J; bases not matched to a gene: 10. The germline gives CDR1 SGHNT, CDR2 YYREEE (reference sequence). The CDR3 sequence is 15 residues long. The CDR3 nucleotides read TGTGCCAGCAGCTTGGAGAAAGGGGGCGGGCGCGGCTACACCTTC. Protein sequence: CASSLEKGGGRGYTF.

The rearrangement uses TRBV5-1 and TRBJ2-1; 8 nucleotides line up with TRBD2. The trim removed 0 bases at V and 8 bases at J, leaving 7 bases unmatched. This CDR3 has 15 residues. The germline V gene encodes CDR1 SGHRS and CDR2 YFSETQ. The CDR3 DNA is TGCGCCAGCAGCTTGGGTGTTAGCGGGGCCTATGAGCAGTTCTTC. Amino acid sequence: CASSLGVSGAYEQFF.

This rearrangement joins TRBV2 to TRBJ2-5; TRBD2 agrees at 7 bases. The V and J ends lost 2 bases and 4 bases, in that order; junction bases with no gene match: 4. There are 14 residues in the CDR3. The germline V gene has CDR1 SNHLY and CDR2 FYNNEI. In DNA form, the CDR3 reads TGTGCCAGCAGTGAATACTCTAGCGGAGAGACCCAGTACTTC. This codes for CASSEYSSGETQYF. The full variable domain, its missing parts supplied by reference TRBV2 and TRBJ2-5, is EPEVTQTPSHQVTQMGQEVILRCVPISNHLYFYWYRQILGQKVEFLVSFYNNEISEKSEIFDDQFSVERPDGSNFTLKIRSTKLEDSAMYFCASSEYSSGETQYFGPGTRLLVL.

This chain uses TRBV18 with TRBJ1-2; 9 bases match TRBD1. The CDR3 has 15 amino acids. Germline V gene data show CDR1 as KGHSH and CDR2 as LQKENI. V lost 4 bases to trimming and J lost 4 bases; unmatched junction nucleotides: 7. The CDR3 DNA reads TGTGCCAGCTCACGAGGGACAGGGACCTCCTATGGCTACACCTTC. It yields the protein CASSRGTGTSYGYTF.

The gene calls are TRBV7-2 and TRBJ2-3; 9 nucleotides agree with TRBD2. This CDR3 contains 13 residues. V shed 8 bases and J 3 bases; nucleotides not matched to a gene: 3. Germline-derived CDR1 and CDR2 are SGHTA and FQGNSA. Here the CDR3 DNA reads TGTGCCAGCGGTAGCGGGAGAACAGATACGCAGTATTTT. It translates to CASGSGRTDTQYF.

The V gene is TRBV7-8, the J gene TRBJ2-1, with D tentatively TRBD2 (5 bases). Germline assignment: CDR1 SGHVS and CDR2 FQNEAQ. The V end lost 1 base, the J end lost 13 bases, and 8 bases lay between the germline ends. The CDR3 is made up of 11 amino acids. The CDR3 sequence: CASSLGEYQFF. In DNA, the CDR3 is TGTGCCAGCAGCTTAGGGGAGTATCAGTTCTTC.

The chain has TRBV5-8 and TRBJ1-1; TRBD1 agrees at 7 bases. J gave up 7 bases and V 6 bases, and 6 bases lay outside the gene matches. This CDR3 comprises 12 residues. Germline V gene lookup returns CDR1 SGHTS and CDR2 YDEGEE. CDR3 DNA sequence: TGTGCCAGCACCCTTGGACAGGATGAAGCTTTCTTT. Protein product: CASTLGQDEAFF.

J is TRBJ1-5 and V is TRBV2; D unresolved. The germline V gene has CDR1 SNHLY and CDR2 FYNNEI. The CDR3 contains 15 residues. The germline V and J ends were trimmed by 3 bases and 0 bases, with 9 bases remaining between them. DNA of the CDR3: TGTGCCAGCAGTGATCGGGATTATAGCAATCAGCCCCAGCATTTT. This translates into CASSDRDYSNQPQHF.

The V and J genes are TRBV6-1 and TRBJ2-3, with D perhaps matching TRBD2 (6 bases). Germline assignment: CDR1 MNHNS and CDR2 SASEGT. The CDR3 consists of 13 residues. V gave up 6 bases and J gave up 3 bases, with 10 bases separating them. The CDR3 DNA sequence: TGTGCCAGCAGCTATGGGGGGACAGATACGCAGTATTTT. Translation: CASSYGGTDTQYF.

This clone came up a few times. V gene TRBV5-1 combines with J gene TRBJ2-3; 8 bases map to TRBD1. Germline loops: CDR1 SGHRS, CDR2 YFSETQ. V was clipped by 5 bases and J by 6 bases; unmatched bases: 8. The CDR3 is made up of 14 amino acids. The CDR3 region has the DNA TGCGCCAGCAGTTTAACAGGGGGAGGTGATACGCAGTATTTT. It translates to CASSLTGGGDTQYF.

V is TRBV27 and J is TRBJ2-1; 7 nucleotides align to TRBD2. V dropped 6 bases and J dropped 0; count of bases not matched to a gene: 5. This CDR3 contains 15 residues. CDR1 is MNHEY, CDR2 SMNVEV, per germline (reference sequence). CDR3: CASRSREDSYNEQFF. CDR3 nucleotide sequence: TGTGCCAGCAGATCACGGGAGGACTCCTACAATGAGCAGTTCTTC.

The CDR3 nucleotides are TGTGCCAGCAGTTACTCAGGGCGGGGTGAGCAGTTCTTC. Its protein product is CASSYSGRGEQFF. The chain employs TRBV6-6 and TRBJ2-1, with D maybe TRBD2 (6 bases). From germline, CDR1 is MNHNY and CDR2 SVGAGI (reference sequence). Trimming pared 0 bases from V and 9 bases from J, leaving 9 bases between. The CDR3 runs 13 residues.

The V gene is TRBV6-1, the J gene TRBJ2-2, with 12 bases matching TRBD1. CDR1 and CDR2 from the germline V gene are MNHNS and SASEGT. Trimming removed 10 bases from V and 4 bases from J; junction bases left unmatched: 4. This CDR3 has 14 amino acids. In DNA form, the CDR3 reads TGTGCCACATCGGGACAGGGGGCCACCGGGGAGCTGTTTTTT. Translated, it gives CATSGQGATGELFF.

The CDR3 DNA is TGTGCCAGCAGCTTATCCACGGGAAGCAATCAGCCCCAGCATTTT. Translating gives CASSLSTGSNQPQHF. The genes are TRBV7-9 and TRBJ1-5; D gene unclear. Germline V gene data show CDR1 as SEHNR and CDR2 as FQNEAQ (reference sequence). The CDR3 contains 15 residues. Trimming cost V 2 bases and J 1 base, with 9 bases left between them.

This chain uses TRBV15 with TRBJ1-1; the D gene is possibly TRBD1 (5 bases). Germline CDR1 LNHNV, CDR2 YYDKDF (reference sequence). The V and J ends lost 8 bases and 4 bases respectively, with 17 bases between them. The CDR3 covers 14 residues. CDR3 residues: CATSWRGYGTEAFF. In DNA form, the CDR3 reads TGTGCCACCTCTTGGAGGGGTTATGGCACTGAAGCTTTCTTT.

The chain is built from TRBV21-1 and TRBJ1-1. TRBV21-1 is a pseudogene. CDR3 length: 14 amino acids. The CDR3 DNA is TGTGCCAGCAGCAAAGGCGGAGGATACACTGAAGCTTTCTTT. It specifies CASSKGGGYTEAFF.

A word on this clone: The junction differs from germline at one of its ends, possibly a read error. The chain's CDR3 is CSSSSRGGTSGRAEFEQYF. The CDR3 DNA follows: TGTTCCAGCAGCTCTCGAGGGGGGACTAGCGGGAGGGCCGAATTCGAGCAGTACTTC. V gene TRBV7-9 combines with J gene TRBJ2-7, with 16 bases that match TRBD2. This CDR3 has 19 residues. Germline V gene data show CDR1 as SEHNR and CDR2 as FQNEAQ (reference sequence).